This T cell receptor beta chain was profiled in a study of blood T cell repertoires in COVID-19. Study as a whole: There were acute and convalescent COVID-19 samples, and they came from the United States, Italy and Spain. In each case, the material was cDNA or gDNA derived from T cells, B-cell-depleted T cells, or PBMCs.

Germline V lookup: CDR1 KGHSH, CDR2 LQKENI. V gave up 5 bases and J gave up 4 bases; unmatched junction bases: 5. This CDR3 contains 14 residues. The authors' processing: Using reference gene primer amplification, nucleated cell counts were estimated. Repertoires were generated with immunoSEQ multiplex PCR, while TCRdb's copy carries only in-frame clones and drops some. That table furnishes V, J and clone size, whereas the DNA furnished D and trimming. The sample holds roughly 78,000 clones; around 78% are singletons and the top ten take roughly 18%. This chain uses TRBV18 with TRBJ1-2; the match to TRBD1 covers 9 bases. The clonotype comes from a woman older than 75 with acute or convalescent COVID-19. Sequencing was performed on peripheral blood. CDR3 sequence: CASSTGTGSYGYTF. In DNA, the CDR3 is TGTGCCAGCTCAACCGGGACAGGGTCCTATGGCTACACCTTC.